The 19 T cell receptor beta chains below all came from one sample that was sequenced in a study of blood T cell repertoires in COVID-19. The repertoire was sequenced with immunoSEQ multiplex PCR; TCRdb's copy has only in-frame clones and lacks some. The profile shows over 250,000 clones, less than 90% of them singletons. Sequenced material: PBMCs or T cells enriched from blood (not recorded which). The receptors were gathered from a woman aged 45-60 years who had recovered from COVID-19.

The chain recombines TRBV6-5 with TRBJ2-6; D is uncertain. This CDR3 is 15 amino acids long. Trimming shortened V by 4 bases and J by 0 bases, and 7 bases separated the two germline ends. Germline CDR1 MNHEY, CDR2 SVGAGI. The CDR3 DNA is TGTGCCAGCAGTTCCCTAAGCTCTGGGGCCAACGTCCTGACTTTC. This gives the protein CASSSLSSGANVLTF.

The CDR3 protein is CASLPRGGNTEAFF. The DNA of the CDR3 is TGTGCCAGCCTGCCGCGGGGAGGGAACACTGAAGCTTTCTTT. V usage is TRBV5-4 and J usage is TRBJ1-1; D is undetermined. The CDR3 is 14 amino acids. Germline loops: CDR1 SGHNT, CDR2 YYREEE (reference sequence). The V end lost 7 bases, the J end lost 1 base, and 14 bases lay between the germline ends.

V is TRBV6-4 and J is TRBJ2-3, with 11 nucleotides matching TRBD2. V was clipped by 6 bases and J by 8 bases; unmatched bases: 10. Germline-derived CDR1 and CDR2 are MRHNA and SNTAGT. The CDR3 runs 15 residues. CDR3 in DNA: TGTGCCAGCAGACCTACTAGCGGGAGAGGCGGTACGCAGTATTTT. It codes for CASRPTSGRGGTQYF.

The CDR3 sequence: CASSSVQVYEQYF. CDR3 nucleotide sequence: TGTGCCAGCAGTTCTGTACAGGTCTACGAGCAGTACTTC. The chain is built from TRBV28 and TRBJ2-7; TRBD1 might be the D (5 bases). Looked up from germline, CDR1 is MDHEN and CDR2 is SYDVKM. Deletions cut 4 bases from V and 3 bases from J, with 10 bases between. The CDR3 sequence is 13 residues long.

CDR3 residues: CASIPKKNTEAFF. As DNA, the CDR3 is TGTGCCAGCATTCCTAAGAAGAACACTGAAGCTTTCTTT. V and J are TRBV28 and TRBJ1-1; D unclear. Per germline, CDR1 MDHEN and CDR2 SYDVKM. The V end was cut by 7 bases, the J end by 1 base, with 10 bases between. The CDR3 contains 13 residues.

The chain has TRBV28 and TRBJ2-1; D gene ambiguous. The CDR3 spans 18 residues. V gave up 2 bases and J gave up 2 bases, with 19 bases separating them. Germline assignment: CDR1 MDHEN and CDR2 SYDVKM. The CDR3 DNA reads as TGTGCCAGCAGTTTAGGCGCAGGTCCTCTACATACCTACAATGAGCAGTTCTTC. Residues: CASSLGAGPLHTYNEQFF.

This rearrangement joins TRBV12-3 or TRBV12-4 to TRBJ1-1, with D possibly TRBD1 on 5 matching bases. The CDR3 spans 13 residues. V lost 7 bases to trimming and J lost 3 bases, with 12 bases between them. The CDR3 nucleotides read TGTGCCAGCAAAGCAGACAGACACACTGAAGCTTTCTTT. Its protein is CASKADRHTEAFF.

This chain links TRBV7-9 with TRBJ2-3; no definite D call. With 4 bases removed from V and 3 bases from J, the gap between germline ends came to 5 bases. The CDR3 totals 12 residues. Germline CDR1 reads SEHNR; CDR2 reads FQNEAQ (reference sequence). Written as DNA, the CDR3 is TGTGCCAGCAGCTATCAGACAGATACGCAGTATTTT. It yields the protein CASSYQTDTQYF.

The genes are TRBV30 and TRBJ1-1; D gene uncertain. Germline CDR1 is GTSNPN and CDR2 is SVGIG (reference sequence). The CDR3 sequence is 13 residues long. With 0 bases removed from V and 4 bases from J, the gap between germline ends came to 9 bases. Written as DNA, the CDR3 is TGTGCCTGGAGTGTACGGGGATCCACTGAAGCTTTCTTT. Amino acid sequence: CAWSVRGSTEAFF.

This clone has only a few counts. The V gene is TRBV6-5, the J gene TRBJ1-1; D remains ambiguous. V lost 7 bases and J 1 base, leaving 4 bases between the germline ends. The germline CDR1 and CDR2 sequences are MNHEY and SVGAGI. CDR3 size: 11 residues. CDR3 nucleotide sequence: TGTGCCAGCAACAGGAACACTGAAGCTTTCTTT. This encodes CASNRNTEAFF.

A few counts support this clone. This sequence joins TRBV19 and TRBJ2-2, with D maybe TRBD1 (7 bases). Trimming stripped 6 bases from V and 6 bases from J, with 14 bases between. The CDR3 is made up of 14 amino acids. Germline CDR1 and CDR2: LNHDA and SQIVND (reference sequence). CDR3 residues: CASSRLRGAGELFF. The CDR3 DNA reads as TGTGCCAGTAGCAGACTCAGGGGGGCCGGGGAGCTGTTTTTT.

This sequence joins TRBV14 and TRBJ2-1; 10 bases agree with TRBD1. The trim removed 3 bases at V and 5 bases at J, leaving 4 bases unmatched. The CDR3 consists of 15 residues. The germline V gene encodes CDR1 SGHDN and CDR2 FVKESK. CDR3 nucleotide sequence: TGTGCCAGCAGCCACCGGGACAGGGGACACAATGAGCAGTTCTTC. Its protein is CASSHRDRGHNEQFF.

The sample holds a few counts of this clone. J is TRBJ1-2 and V is TRBV7-2; 7 bases line up with TRBD1. Germline V gene lookup returns CDR1 SGHTA and CDR2 FQGNSA. The CDR3 totals 14 residues. Unmatched junction bases numbered 5, after V lost 1 base and J lost 6 bases. CDR3 region: CASSLGSQGNGYTF. The CDR3 region has the DNA TGTGCCAGCAGCTTAGGATCACAGGGGAATGGCTACACCTTC.

The count of this clone is one. The genes are TRBV2 and TRBJ1-6, with 7 bases that match TRBD1. The germline V gene encodes CDR1 SNHLY and CDR2 FYNNEI. V lost 6 bases and J lost 5; bases outside the gene matches: 7. The CDR3 loop spans 15 amino acids. CDR3 loop: CASRATGVDNSPLHF. CDR3 nucleotide sequence: TGTGCCAGCAGAGCTACAGGGGTTGATAATTCACCCCTCCACTTT.

The V gene is TRBV11-2, the J gene TRBJ2-7; the D gene is possibly TRBD1 (6 bases). Germline V lookup: CDR1 SGHAT, CDR2 FQNNGV. V lost 5 bases, J lost 3 bases, and 11 bases lay in between. There are 13 residues in the CDR3. CDR3 bases: TGTGCCAGCAGCCGCCAGGGGAACTACGAGCAGTACTTC. This translates into CASSRQGNYEQYF.

The rearrangement joins TRBV19 to TRBJ2-1, with D uncertain. V lost 3 bases and J 10 bases, leaving 10 bases between the germline ends. Germline V gene sequence: CDR1 LNHDA, CDR2 SQIVND (reference sequence). The CDR3 loop spans 12 amino acids. The CDR3 DNA follows: TGTGCCAGTAGTATCGAGCGTCGGGAGCAGTTCTTC. Translating gives CASSIERREQFF.

The J gene is TRBJ1-2, the V gene TRBV25-1; the D is unclear. CDR1 and CDR2 from the germline V gene are MGHDK and SYGVNS. The CDR3 is 14 amino acids. The V end lost 3 bases, the J end lost 0 bases, and 8 bases lay between the germline ends. CDR3 sequence reads: CASSDAGANYGYTF. The CDR3, as DNA: TGTGCCAGCAGTGATGCCGGAGCTAACTATGGCTACACCTTC.

The rearrangement uses TRBV7-2 and TRBJ1-1; no clear D gene. CDR1 and CDR2 from the germline V gene are SGHTA and FQGNSA. The CDR3 is 15 amino acids. V gave up 3 bases and J gave up 0 bases, with 11 bases separating them. The CDR3 DNA reads as TGTGCCAGCAGCTTTCAGGTAACCATGAACACTGAAGCTTTCTTT. The encoded protein is CASSFQVTMNTEAFF.

The genes are TRBV6-5 and TRBJ1-1, with D tentatively TRBD1 (5 bases). The V end lost 6 bases, the J end lost 3 bases, and 11 bases lay between the germline ends. Germline values: CDR1 MNHEY, CDR2 SVGAGI. There are 13 residues in the CDR3. The CDR3 is CASRASGYTEAFF. Written as DNA, the CDR3 is TGTGCCAGCAGAGCCTCAGGGTACACTGAAGCTTTCTTT.